This TCR beta chain is from a study of shared clonotypes between healthy human individuals. Deep level was the assay's run setting. Here immunoSEQ multiplex PCR was the method, and the copy in TCRdb shows in-frame clones only, minus some. The sample holds about 2 million clones; approximately 95% are singletons and the top ten take 0.13%. Trimming cost V 4 bases and J 8 bases, with 26 bases left between them. Germline values: CDR1 SGHAT, CDR2 FQNNGV. The CDR3 spans 17 residues. Sample: naive CD4+ T cells sorted from blood. The subset: CD45RA+ positively selected. The TCR sequence derives from a man aged 18-30 years in good health. The chain has TRBV11-2 and TRBJ1-2; tentative D call: TRBD1 (6 bases). The CDR3 sequence: CASSSNRGPQHPPGYTF. DNA for the CDR3: TGTGCCAGCAGCTCCAACCGGGGGCCACAACATCCCCCAGGCTACACCTTC.